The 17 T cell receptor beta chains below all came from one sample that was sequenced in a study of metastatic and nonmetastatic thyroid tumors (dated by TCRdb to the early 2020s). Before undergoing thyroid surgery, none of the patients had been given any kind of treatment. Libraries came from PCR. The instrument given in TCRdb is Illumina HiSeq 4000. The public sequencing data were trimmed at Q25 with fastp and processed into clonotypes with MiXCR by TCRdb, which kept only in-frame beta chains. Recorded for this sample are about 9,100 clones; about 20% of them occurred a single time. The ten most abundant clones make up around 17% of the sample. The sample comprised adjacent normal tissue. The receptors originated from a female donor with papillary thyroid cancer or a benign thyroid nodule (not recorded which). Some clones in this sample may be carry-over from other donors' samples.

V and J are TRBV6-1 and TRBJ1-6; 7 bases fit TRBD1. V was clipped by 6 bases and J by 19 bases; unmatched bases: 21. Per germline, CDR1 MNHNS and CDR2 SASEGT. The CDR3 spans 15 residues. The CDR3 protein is CASSQLHGGGSPQHF. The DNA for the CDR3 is TGTGCCAGCAGCCAACTGCACGGAGGGGGCTCACCCCAGCACTTT.

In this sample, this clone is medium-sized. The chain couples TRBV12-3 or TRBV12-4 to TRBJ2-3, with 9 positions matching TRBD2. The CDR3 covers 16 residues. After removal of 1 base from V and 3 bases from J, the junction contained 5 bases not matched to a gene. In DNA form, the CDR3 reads TGTGCCAGCAGTTTAGTCGGCGGGGGGGGTACAGATACGCAGTATTTT. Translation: CASSLVGGGGTDTQYF.

This chain's CDR3 is CASSLARGENSEQYF. As DNA, the CDR3 is TGTGCCAGCAGCCTGGCCAGGGGGGAGAACTCCGAGCAGTACTTC. The rearrangement uses TRBV11-2 and TRBJ2-7; D is possibly TRBD1 (7 bases). The CDR3 is 15 residues long. Germline CDR1 reads SGHAT; CDR2 reads FQNNGV. V gave up 5 bases and J gave up 6 bases, with 20 bases separating them.

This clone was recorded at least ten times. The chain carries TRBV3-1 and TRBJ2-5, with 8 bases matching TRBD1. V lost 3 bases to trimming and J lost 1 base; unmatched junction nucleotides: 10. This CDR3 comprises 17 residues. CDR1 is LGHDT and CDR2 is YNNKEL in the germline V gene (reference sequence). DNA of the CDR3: TGTGCCAGCAGCCAGGCGGGACAGGCGTACCTCCAAGAGACCCAGTACTTC. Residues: CASSQAGQAYLQETQYF.

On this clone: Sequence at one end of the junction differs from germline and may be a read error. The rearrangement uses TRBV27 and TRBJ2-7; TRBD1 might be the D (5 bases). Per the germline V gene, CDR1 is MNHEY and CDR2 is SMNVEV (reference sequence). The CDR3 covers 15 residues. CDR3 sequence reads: CASSVGAGLTYEQSF. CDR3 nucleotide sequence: TGTGCCAGCAGTGTAGGGGCTGGCCTAACGTACGAGCAGTCCTTC.

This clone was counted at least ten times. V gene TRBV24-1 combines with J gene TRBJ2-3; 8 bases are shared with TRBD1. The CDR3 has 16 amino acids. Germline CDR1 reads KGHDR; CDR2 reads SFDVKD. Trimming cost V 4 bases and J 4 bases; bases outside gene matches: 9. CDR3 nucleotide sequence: TGTGCCACCAGTGACCGCGGACAGGGCTTATCAGATACGCAGTATTTT. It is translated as CATSDRGQGLSDTQYF.

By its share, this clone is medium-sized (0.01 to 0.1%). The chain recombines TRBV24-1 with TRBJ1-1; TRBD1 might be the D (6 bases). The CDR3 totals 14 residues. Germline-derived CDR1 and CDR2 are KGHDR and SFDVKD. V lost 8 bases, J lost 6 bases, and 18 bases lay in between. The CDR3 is CATKGEGRKSEAFF. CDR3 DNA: TGTGCCACCAAGGGGGAGGGAAGGAAATCTGAAGCTTTCTTT.

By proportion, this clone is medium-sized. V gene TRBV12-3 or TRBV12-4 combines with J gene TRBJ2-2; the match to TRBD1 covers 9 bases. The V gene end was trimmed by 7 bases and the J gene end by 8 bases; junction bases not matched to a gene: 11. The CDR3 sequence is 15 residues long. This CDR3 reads CASKTGTGTSGELFF. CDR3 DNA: TGTGCCAGCAAAACCGGGACAGGGACATCGGGGGAGCTGTTTTTT.

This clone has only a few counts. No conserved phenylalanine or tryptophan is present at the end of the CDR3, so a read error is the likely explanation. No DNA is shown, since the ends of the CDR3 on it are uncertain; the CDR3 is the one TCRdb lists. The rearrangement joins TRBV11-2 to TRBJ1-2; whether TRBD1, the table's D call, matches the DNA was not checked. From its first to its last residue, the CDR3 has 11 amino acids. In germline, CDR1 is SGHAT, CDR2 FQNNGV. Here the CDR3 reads CARSTGQGPSL.

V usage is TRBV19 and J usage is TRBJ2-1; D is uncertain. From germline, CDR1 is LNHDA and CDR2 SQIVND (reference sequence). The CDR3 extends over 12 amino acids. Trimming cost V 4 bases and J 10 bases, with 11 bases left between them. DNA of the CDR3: TGTGCCAGTAGTACTAATATTATGGAGCAGTTCTTC. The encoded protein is CASSTNIMEQFF.

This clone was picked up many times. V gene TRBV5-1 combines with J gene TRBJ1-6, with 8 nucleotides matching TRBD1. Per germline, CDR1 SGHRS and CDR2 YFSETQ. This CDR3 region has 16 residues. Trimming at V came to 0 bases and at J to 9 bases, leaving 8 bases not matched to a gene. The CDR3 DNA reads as TGCGCCAGCAGCTTGGGGTCGGCAGGGGGCTTTTCACCCCTCCACTTT. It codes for CASSLGSAGGFSPLHF.

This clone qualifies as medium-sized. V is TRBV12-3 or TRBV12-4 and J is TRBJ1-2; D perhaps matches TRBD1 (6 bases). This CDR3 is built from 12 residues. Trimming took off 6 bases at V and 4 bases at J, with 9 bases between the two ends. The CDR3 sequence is CASSKQGYGYTF. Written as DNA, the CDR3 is TGTGCCAGCAGCAAACAGGGCTATGGCTACACCTTC.

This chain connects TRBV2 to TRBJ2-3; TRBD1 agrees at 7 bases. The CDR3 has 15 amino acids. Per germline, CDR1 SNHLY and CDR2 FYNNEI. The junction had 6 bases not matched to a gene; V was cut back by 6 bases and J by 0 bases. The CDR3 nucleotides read TGTGCCAGCAGGGAACAGGGGCGTAGCACAGATACGCAGTATTTT. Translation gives CASREQGRSTDTQYF. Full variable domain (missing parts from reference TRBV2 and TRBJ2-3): EPEVTQTPSHQVTQMGQEVILRCVPISNHLYFYWYRQILGQKVEFLVSFYNNEISEKSEIFDDQFSVERPDGSNFTLKIRSTKLEDSAMYFCASREQGRSTDTQYFGPGTRLTVL.

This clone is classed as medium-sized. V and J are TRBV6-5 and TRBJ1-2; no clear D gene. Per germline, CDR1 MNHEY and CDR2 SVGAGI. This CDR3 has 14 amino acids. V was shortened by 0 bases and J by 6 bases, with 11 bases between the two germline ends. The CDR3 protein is CASSYSVGLDGYTF. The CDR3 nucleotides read TGTGCCAGCAGTTACTCGGTCGGATTGGATGGCTACACCTTC.

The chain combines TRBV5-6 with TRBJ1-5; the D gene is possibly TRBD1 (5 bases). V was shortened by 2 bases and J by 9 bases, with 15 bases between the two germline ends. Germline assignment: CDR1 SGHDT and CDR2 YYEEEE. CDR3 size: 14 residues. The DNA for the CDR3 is TGTGCCAGCAGCTTTGGGGCAGGGTTTTCGCCCCAGCATTTT. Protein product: CASSFGAGFSPQHF.

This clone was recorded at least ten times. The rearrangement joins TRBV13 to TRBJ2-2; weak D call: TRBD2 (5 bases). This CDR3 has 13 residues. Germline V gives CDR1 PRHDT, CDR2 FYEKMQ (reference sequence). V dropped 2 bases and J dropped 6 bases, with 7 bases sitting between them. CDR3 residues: CASSLMGAGELFF. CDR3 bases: TGTGCCAGCAGCTTAATGGGAGCCGGGGAGCTGTTTTTT.

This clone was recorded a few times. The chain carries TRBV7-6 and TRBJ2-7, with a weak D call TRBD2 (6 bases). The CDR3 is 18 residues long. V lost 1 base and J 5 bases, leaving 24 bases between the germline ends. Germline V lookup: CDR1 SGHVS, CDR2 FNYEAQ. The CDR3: CASSLVPLGQRVGDEQYF. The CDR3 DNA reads TGTGCCAGCAGCTTAGTTCCCCTGGGCCAGCGGGTAGGAGACGAGCAGTACTTC. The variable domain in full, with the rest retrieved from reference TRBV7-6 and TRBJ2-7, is GAGVSQSPRYKVTKRGQDVALRCDPISGHVSLYWYRQALGQGPEFLTYFNYEAQQDKSGLPNDRFSAERPEGSISTLTIQRTEQRDSAMYRCASSLVPLGQRVGDEQYFGPGTRLTVT.